This T cell receptor (beta chain) comes out of a study of T cell repertoires and HLA-DP antigens. Study overall: A couple of male donors and one female donor spanned ages 18-to-29 through 60-to-69. Pre-culture CD4+ samples used about 1,200 ng DNA versus around 230 ng for CD137+CD4+ sorts.

This table comes from immunoSEQ multiplex PCR, and its TCRdb copy is limited to in-frame clones, with some not included. The sample lists around 110,000 clones, roughly 92% occurring once. Overall study results and limits: Average cumulative frequency of previously undetected clones was about 40% against one allele and roughly 47% against the other.

As concerns this clone: Its matching antigen is unknown.

Negative selection yielded untouched CD4+ T cells of average roughly 98% purity. Germline trimming cut 3 bases from V and 2 bases from J; bases unmatched to any gene: 15. CDR1 and CDR2 from the germline V gene are KGHSH and LQKENI. The CDR3 totals 19 residues. Sequencing used CD4+ T cells from PBMCs. V and J are TRBV18 and TRBJ2-7; 11 nucleotides line up with TRBD2. This clonotype was sampled from a woman aged 18-35 years in good health and CMV-seronegative. The CDR3: CASSPWTGSRLAGPYEQYF. CDR3 DNA sequence: TGTGCCAGCTCACCCTGGACAGGATCAAGACTAGCGGGACCCTACGAGCAGTACTTC.